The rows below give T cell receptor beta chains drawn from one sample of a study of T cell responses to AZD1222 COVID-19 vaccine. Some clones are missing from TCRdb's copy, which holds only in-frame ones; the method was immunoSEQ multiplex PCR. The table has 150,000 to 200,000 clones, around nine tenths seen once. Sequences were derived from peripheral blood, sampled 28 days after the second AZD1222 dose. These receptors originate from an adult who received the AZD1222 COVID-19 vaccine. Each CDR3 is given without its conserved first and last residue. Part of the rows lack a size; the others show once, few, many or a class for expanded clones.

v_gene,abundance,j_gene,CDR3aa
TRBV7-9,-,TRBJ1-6,ASTRGGADGPLH
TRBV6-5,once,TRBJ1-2,ASSPSVRNYGYT
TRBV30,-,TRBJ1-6,AWSVGQGYSPLH
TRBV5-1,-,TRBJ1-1,ASSLGRITGEQIIMNTEAF
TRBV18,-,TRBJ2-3,ASSPEWATDTQY
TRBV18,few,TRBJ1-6,ASSPSLGAYNSPLH
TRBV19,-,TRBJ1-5,ASSRPSEPQH
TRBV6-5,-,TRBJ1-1,ASSSGRRSNTEAF
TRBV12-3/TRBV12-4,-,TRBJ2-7,ASSLDREDEQY
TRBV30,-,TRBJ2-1,AWQGGSYNGQF
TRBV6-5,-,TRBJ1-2,ASSYGGGYGYT
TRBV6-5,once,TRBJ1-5,ASNIGSQPQH
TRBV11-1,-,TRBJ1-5,GGRNRDGQPQH
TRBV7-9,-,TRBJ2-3,ASSQASGGYTDTQY
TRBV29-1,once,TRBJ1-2,SSRDIFGYGYT
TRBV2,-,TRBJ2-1,ASRATSGGENEQF
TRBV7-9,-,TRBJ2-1,ASSSPSGPRYNEQF
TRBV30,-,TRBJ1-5,AWSVRGTGLRNQPQH
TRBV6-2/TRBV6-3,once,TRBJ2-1,ASSYGRLVNEQF
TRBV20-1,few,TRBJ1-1,SAPSSEAF
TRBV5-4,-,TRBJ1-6,ASSLPRSPLH
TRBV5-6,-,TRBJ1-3,ASSLRGQGTGNTIY
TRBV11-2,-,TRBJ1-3,ASSLRDSGNTIY
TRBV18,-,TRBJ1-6,ASSQGQNNSPLH
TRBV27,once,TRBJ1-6,ASSWDRDNSPLH
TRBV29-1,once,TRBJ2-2,SVQGLTGELF
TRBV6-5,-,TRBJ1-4,ASSYSQGGHEKLF
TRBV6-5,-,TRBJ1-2,ASAQGIHYGYT
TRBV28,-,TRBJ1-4,ASRSSEKLF
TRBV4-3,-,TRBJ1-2,ASSQDRGPYGYT
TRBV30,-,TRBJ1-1,AWSLVSRWAF
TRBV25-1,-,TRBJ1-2,ASSESPAGGDGYT
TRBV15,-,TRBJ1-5,ATSNGGNSNQPQH
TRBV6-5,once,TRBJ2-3,ASSSGGPTDTQY
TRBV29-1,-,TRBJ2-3,SVDGGTDTQY
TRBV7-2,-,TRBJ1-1,ASSPRGVINTEAF
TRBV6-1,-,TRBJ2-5,ASSEYSEETQY